This T cell receptor (beta chain) was observed in a study of T cells expressing NK-cell markers. Production of TCR beta cDNA relied on 5'RACE template switching with UMIs. TCRdb reprocessed the 5' RACE reads and keeps a single row for each CDR3 protein, giving no DNA. The table for this sample gives 140,000 or so distinct CDR3 sequences. Germline V CDR1 and CDR2: SEHNR, FQNEAQ (reference sequence). The CDR3 runs 13 residues. The chain couples TRBV7-9 to TRBJ2-1. The sequence derives from a man aged 18 to 29 in good health. Sequencing input: blood T cells: a sorted CD56 or NKG2C T cell subset, CD4+ or CD8+ T cells, or bulk PBMC T cells (not recorded which). The CDR3 spells CASSRVRDNEQFF.